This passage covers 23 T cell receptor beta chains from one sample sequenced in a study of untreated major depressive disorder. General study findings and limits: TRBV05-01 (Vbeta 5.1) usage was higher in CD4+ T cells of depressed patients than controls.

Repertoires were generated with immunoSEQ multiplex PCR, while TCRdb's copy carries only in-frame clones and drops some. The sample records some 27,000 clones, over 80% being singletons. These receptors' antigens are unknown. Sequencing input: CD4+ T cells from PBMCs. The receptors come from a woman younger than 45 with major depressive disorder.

CDR3 sequence (DNA): TGTGCCAGCAGCCATGCTGACAGGGGCATCCCCTACGAGCAGTACTTC. This codes for CASSHADRGIPYEQYF. The chain carries TRBV4-2 and TRBJ2-7; the match to TRBD1 covers 8 bases. The length of the CDR3 is 16 residues. CDR1 is LGHNA, CDR2 YNFKEQ, per germline. V dropped 3 bases and J dropped 2; count of bases not matched to a gene: 9.

In nucleotides, the CDR3 is TGTGCCAGCAGCTTGGGTCTAGCGGGAAGAGGTGAGCAGTTCTTC. This gives the protein CASSLGLAGRGEQFF. The J gene is TRBJ2-1, the V gene TRBV5-4; 9 nucleotides match TRBD2. The junction had 7 bases not matched to a gene; V was cut back by 0 bases and J by 9 bases. This CDR3 is built from 15 residues. Germline values: CDR1 SGHNT, CDR2 YYREEE (reference sequence).

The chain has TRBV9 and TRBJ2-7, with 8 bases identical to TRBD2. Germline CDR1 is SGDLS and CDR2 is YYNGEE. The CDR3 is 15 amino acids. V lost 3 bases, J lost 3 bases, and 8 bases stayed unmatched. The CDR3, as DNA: TGTGCCAGCAGCGCGTTGGGAGCGGGAGTCTACGAGCAGTACTTC. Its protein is CASSALGAGVYEQYF. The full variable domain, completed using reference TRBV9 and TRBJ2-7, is DSGVTQTPKHLITATGQRVTLRCSPRSGDLSVYWYQQSLDQGLQFLIQYYNGEERAKGNILERFSAQQFPDLHSELNLSSLELGDSALYFCASSALGAGVYEQYFGPGTRLTVT.

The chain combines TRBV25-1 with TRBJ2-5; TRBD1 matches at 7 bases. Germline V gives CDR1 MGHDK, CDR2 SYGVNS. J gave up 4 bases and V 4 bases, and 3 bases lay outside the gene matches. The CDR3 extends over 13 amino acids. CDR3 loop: CASSATGAETQYF. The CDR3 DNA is TGTGCCAGCAGTGCCACAGGGGCAGAGACCCAGTACTTC. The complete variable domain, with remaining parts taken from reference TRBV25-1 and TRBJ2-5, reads EADIYQTPRYLVIGTGKKITLECSQTMGHDKMYWYQQDPGMELHLIHYSYGVNSTEKGDLSSESTVSRIRTEHFPLTLESARPSHTSQYLCASSATGAETQYFGPGTRLLVL.

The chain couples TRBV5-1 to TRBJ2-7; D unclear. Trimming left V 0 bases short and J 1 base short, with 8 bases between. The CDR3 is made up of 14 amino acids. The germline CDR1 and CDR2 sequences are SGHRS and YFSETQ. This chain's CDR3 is CASSLVATSYEQYF. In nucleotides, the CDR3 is TGCGCCAGCAGCTTGGTGGCCACATCCTACGAGCAGTACTTC.

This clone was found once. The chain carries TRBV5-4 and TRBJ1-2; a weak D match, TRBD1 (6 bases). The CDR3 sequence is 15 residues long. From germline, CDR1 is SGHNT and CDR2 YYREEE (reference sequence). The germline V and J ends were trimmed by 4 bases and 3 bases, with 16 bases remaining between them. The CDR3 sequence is CASSNGGGEYYGYTF. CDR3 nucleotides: TGTGCCAGCAGCAATGGGGGGGGCGAATACTATGGCTACACCTTC.

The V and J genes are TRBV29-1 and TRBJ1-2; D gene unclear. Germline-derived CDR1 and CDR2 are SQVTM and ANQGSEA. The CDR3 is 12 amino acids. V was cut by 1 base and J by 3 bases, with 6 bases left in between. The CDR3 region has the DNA TGCAGCGTTGAAGTTACAGACTATGGCTACACCTTC. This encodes CSVEVTDYGYTF.

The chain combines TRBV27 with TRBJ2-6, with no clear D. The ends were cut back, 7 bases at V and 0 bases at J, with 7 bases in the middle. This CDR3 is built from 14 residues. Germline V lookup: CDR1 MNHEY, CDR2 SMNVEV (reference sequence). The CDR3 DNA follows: TGTGCCAGCACTCCCTACTCTGGGGCCAACGTCCTGACTTTC. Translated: CASTPYSGANVLTF. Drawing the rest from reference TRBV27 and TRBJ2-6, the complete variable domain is EAQVTQNPRYLITVTGKKLTVTCSQNMNHEYMSWYRQDPGLGLRQIYYSMNVEVTDKGDVPEGYKVSRKEKRNFPLILESPSPNQTSLYFCASTPYSGANVLTFGAGSRLTVL.

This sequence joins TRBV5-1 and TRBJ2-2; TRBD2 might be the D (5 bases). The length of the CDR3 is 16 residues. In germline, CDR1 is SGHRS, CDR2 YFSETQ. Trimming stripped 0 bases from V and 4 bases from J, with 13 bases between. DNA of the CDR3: TGCGCCAGCAGCTTGGACGGAGGTTGGGGCACCGGGGAGCTGTTTTTT. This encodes CASSLDGGWGTGELFF.

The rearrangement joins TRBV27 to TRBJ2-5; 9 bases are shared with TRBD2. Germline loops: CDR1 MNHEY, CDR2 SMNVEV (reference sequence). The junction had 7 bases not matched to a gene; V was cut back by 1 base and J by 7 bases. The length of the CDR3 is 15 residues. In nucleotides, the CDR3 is TGTGCCAGCAGTTTATTCCCGGGACTAGCAGCGACCCAGTACTTC. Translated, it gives CASSLFPGLAATQYF.

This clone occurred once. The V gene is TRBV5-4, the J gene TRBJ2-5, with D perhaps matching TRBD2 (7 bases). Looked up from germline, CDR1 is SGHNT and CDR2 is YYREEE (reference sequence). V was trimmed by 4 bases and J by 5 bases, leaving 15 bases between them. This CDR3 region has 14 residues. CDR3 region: CASSPRRGGETQYF. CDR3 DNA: TGTGCCAGCAGCCCCAGGAGGGGGGGGGAGACCCAGTACTTC.

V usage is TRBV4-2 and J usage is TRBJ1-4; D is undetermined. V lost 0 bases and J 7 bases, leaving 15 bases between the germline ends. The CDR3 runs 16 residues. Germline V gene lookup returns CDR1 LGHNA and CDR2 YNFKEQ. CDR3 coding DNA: TGTGCCAGCAGCCAAGATTCATCGGTTAGACCTGAAAAACTGTTTTTT. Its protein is CASSQDSSVRPEKLFF.

CDR3 bases: TGTGCCAGCAGTTACCTGGGGCTAGCGGCCTACGAGCAGTACTTC. The encoded protein is CASSYLGLAAYEQYF. V usage is TRBV6-5 and J usage is TRBJ2-7; 7 bases are a match to TRBD2. Losses at the gene ends were 2 bases for V and 2 bases for J; bases not matched to a gene: 6. The CDR3 is 15 amino acids. Looked up from germline, CDR1 is MNHEY and CDR2 is SVGAGI.

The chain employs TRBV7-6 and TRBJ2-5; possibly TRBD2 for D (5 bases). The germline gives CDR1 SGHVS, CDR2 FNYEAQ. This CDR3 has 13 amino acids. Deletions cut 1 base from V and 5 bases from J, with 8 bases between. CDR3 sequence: CASSLEWRETQYF. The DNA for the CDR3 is TGTGCCAGCAGCTTAGAATGGAGGGAGACCCAGTACTTC.

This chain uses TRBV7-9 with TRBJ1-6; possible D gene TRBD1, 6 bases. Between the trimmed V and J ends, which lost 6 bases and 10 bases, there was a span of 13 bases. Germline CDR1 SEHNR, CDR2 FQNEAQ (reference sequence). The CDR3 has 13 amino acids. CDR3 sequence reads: CASRPGVGSPLHF. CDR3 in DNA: TGTGCCAGCAGACCAGGGGTGGGATCACCCCTCCACTTT.

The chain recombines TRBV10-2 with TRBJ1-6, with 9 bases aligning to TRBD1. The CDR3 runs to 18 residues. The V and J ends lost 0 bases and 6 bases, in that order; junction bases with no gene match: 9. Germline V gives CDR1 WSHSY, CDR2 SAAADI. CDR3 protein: CASSESGQGWGPNSPLHF. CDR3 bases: TGCGCCAGCAGTGAGTCGGGACAGGGTTGGGGGCCTAATTCACCCCTCCACTTT.

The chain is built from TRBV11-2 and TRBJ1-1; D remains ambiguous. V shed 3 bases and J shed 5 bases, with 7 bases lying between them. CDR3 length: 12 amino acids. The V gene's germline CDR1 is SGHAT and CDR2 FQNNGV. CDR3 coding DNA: TGTGCCAGCAGCTTGAGTGGGACTGAAGCTTTCTTT. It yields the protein CASSLSGTEAFF. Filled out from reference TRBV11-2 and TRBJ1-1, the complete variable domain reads EAGVAQSPRYKIIEKRQSVAFWCNPISGHATLYWYQQILGQGPKLLIQFQNNGVVDDSQLPKDRFSAERLKGVDSTLKIQPAKLEDSAVYLCASSLSGTEAFFGQGTRLTVV.

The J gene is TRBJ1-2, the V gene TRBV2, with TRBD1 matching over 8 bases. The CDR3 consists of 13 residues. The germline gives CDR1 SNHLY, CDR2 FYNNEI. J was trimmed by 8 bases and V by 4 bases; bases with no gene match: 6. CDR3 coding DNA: TGTGCCAGCAGTGTGGCAGGGGGCCGAGGCTACACCTTC. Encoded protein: CASSVAGGRGYTF.

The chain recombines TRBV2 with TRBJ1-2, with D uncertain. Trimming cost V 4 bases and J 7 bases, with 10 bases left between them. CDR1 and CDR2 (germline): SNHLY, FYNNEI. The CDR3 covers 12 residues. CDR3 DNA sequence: TGTGCCAGCAGTGGGGGAATACGTGGCTACACCTTC. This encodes CASSGGIRGYTF.

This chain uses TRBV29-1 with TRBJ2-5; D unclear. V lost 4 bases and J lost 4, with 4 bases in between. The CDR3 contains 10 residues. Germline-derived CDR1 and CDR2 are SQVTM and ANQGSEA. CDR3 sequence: CSVGGETQYF. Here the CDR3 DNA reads TGCAGCGTTGGGGGAGAGACCCAGTACTTC. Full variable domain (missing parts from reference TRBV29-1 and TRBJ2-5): SAVISQKPSRDICQRGTSLTIQCQVDSQVTMMFWYRQQPGQSLTLIATANQGSEATYESGFVIDKFPISRPNLTFSTLTVSNMSPEDSSIYLCSVGGETQYFGPGTRLLVL.

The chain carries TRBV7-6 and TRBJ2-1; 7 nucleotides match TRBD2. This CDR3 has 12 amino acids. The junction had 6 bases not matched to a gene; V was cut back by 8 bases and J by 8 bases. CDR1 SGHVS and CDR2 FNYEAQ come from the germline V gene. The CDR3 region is CASGGGRDEQFF. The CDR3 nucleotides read TGTGCCAGCGGGGGGGGTCGTGATGAGCAGTTCTTC.

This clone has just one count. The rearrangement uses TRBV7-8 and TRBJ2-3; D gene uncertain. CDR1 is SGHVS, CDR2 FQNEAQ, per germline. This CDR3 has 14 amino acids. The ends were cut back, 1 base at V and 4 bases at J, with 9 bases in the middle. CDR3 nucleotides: TGTGCCAGCAGCTTAGTCAGGCCCCCAGATACGCAGTATTTT. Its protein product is CASSLVRPPDTQYF. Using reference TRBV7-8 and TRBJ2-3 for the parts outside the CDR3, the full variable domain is GAGVSQSPRYKVAKRGQDVALRCDPISGHVSLFWYQQALGQGPEFLTYFQNEAQLDKSGLPSDRFFAERPEGSVSTLKIQRTQQEDSAVYLCASSLVRPPDTQYFGPGTRLTVL.

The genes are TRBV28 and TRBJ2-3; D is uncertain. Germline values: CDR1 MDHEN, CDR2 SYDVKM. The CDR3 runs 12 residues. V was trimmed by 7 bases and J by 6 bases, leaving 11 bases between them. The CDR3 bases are TGTGCCAGCACCGACACTACGGATACGCAGTATTTT. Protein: CASTDTTDTQYF.